These T cell receptor beta chains were read from a single sample in a study of T cells in Graves' hyperthyroidism and ophthalmopathy. TCRdb used MiXCR to reprocess the multiplex PCR reads, holding one entry per CDR3 protein. The sample records some 360,000 distinct CDR3 sequences, about 15% being singletons. Sequencing was performed on blood. These receptors were collected from a woman in her sixties with Graves' hyperthyroidism. Both conserved end residues are part of each CDR3. Fields, in order: V gene, J gene, D gene, clone size, CDR3 length, CDR3 protein, CDR3 DNA. A D gene is named only where the DNA matches it firmly. Clone size is given for some rows only: seen once, a few or many times, or a class if the clone is expanded.

>TRBV27|TRBJ2-1|TRBD2|-|15
CASSFGGGATGEQFF
TGTGCCAGCAGTTTCGGGGGGGGTGCCACGGGTGAGCAGTTCTTC
>TRBV29-1|TRBJ2-7|-|few|15
CSVELGQAGSLGQYF
TGCAGCGTTGAATTAGGACAGGCGGGATCCCTCGGGCAGTACTTC
>TRBV9|TRBJ2-1|TRBD2|many|15
CASSASPEREVEQFF
TGTGCCAGCAGCGCCTCCCCGGAGCGGGAGGTTGAGCAGTTCTTC
>TRBV7-9|TRBJ2-1|TRBD2|many|15
CASSTRTSGHNEQFF
TGTGCCAGCAGCACCCGGACTAGCGGCCACAATGAGCAGTTCTTC
>TRBV11-3|TRBJ2-2|TRBD2|-|18
CASSLGLARGPGTGELFF
TGTGCCAGCAGTTTGGGACTAGCGCGAGGGCCGGGCACCGGGGAGCTGTTTTTT
>TRBV28|TRBJ2-1|-|many|11
CASSPGTLLIF
TGTGCCAGCAGTCCCGGGACGTTGCTTATCTTC
>TRBV2|TRBJ1-1|TRBD1|many|13
CASSTTGRTEAFF
TGTGCCAGCAGTACGACAGGGAGGACTGAAGCTTTCTTT
>TRBV10-3|TRBJ1-5|TRBD1|few|16
CAISGPGTGNNQPQHF
TGTGCCATCAGTGGCCCCGGGACAGGAAACAATCAGCCCCAGCATTTT
>TRBV7-9|TRBJ2-3|-|many|17
CASSLDPGPPLPDTQYF
TGTGCCAGCAGCTTAGACCCCGGGCCTCCGCTTCCAGATACGCAGTATTTT
>TRBV12-5|TRBJ2-1|TRBD2|-|16
CASGLGRLAGLNEQFF
TGTGCTAGTGGTTTGGGCCGTCTAGCGGGACTAAATGAGCAGTTCTTC
>TRBV27|TRBJ2-7|TRBD2|many|15
CASSLVSLAGGEQYF
TGTGCCAGCAGTTTAGTCAGCCTAGCGGGAGGCGAGCAGTACTTC
>TRBV5-1|TRBJ2-2|-|few|15
CASSWGPSNTGELFF
TGCGCCAGCAGCTGGGGACCGAGTAACACCGGGGAGCTGTTTTTT
>TRBV4-1|TRBJ1-2|-|many|16
CASSQDGPGTEDGYTF
TGCGCCAGCAGCCAAGATGGTCCAGGGACGGAGGATGGCTACACCTTC